This T cell receptor (beta chain) originates from a study of cytomegalovirus exposure and HLA in healthy donors. General study results and limits: Based on reports, TCR beta sequences accurately predicted HLA-A and HLA-B alleles for most subjects.

The CDR3 covers 15 residues. CDR1 SGHTA and CDR2 FQGTGA come from the germline V gene. V lost 4 bases and J lost 3; bases outside the gene matches: 5. PCR involved 60 Vbeta and 13 Jbeta primers. Clones were read by immunoSEQ multiplex PCR, and TCRdb kept only the in-frame ones, dropping some. The sample lists roughly 250,000 clones, 75% to 90% occurring once. Regarding this clone: What it binds is not known.

The receptor comes from a girl aged 2-15 years in good health and CMV-seronegative. Sequences were obtained from PBMCs. The J gene is TRBJ1-5, the V gene TRBV7-3, with TRBD1 matching over 8 bases. CDR3 sequence: CASSSRTGTNQPQHF. The CDR3 region has the DNA TGTGCCAGCAGCTCCCGGACAGGGACCAATCAGCCCCAGCATTTT. The variable domain in full, completed from reference TRBV7-3 and TRBJ1-5, reads GAGVSQTPSNKVTEKGKYVELRCDPISGHTALYWYRQSLGQGPEFLIYFQGTGAADDSGLPNDRFFAVRPEGSVSTLKIQRTERGDSAVYLCASSSRTGTNQPQHFGDGTRLSIL.